Below are 16 T cell receptor beta chains sequenced from a single sample in a study of vaccination and CD4 T cells after COVID-19. These receptors have no identified antigens. At the Johns Hopkins FTIC core, DNA taken from cultured CD4+ T cells was sequenced by way of the Oncomine TCR Beta short-read assay. TCRdb re-analysed the PCR reads in MiXCR, keeping a single row per CDR3 protein. The data hold about 17,000 distinct CDR3 sequences, with 55% to 75% observed a single time. Treatment in this sample: approximately nine-day PBMC culture with coronavirus spike peptide pools or control peptides (ViraFEST assay). The specimen was CD4+ T cells from blood, cultured in vitro. All receptors derive from a human donor who had recovered from COVID-19.

The sample holds a few counts of this clonotype. The chain employs TRBV27 and TRBJ2-3; TRBD2 might be the D (6 bases). Germline lookup yields CDR1 MNHEY and CDR2 SMNVEV (reference sequence). The CDR3 is 15 residues long. The ends were cut back, 3 bases at V and 8 bases at J, with 18 bases in the middle. The CDR3 DNA sequence: TGTGCCAGCAGTTTCCGAGGGACTGCCCTCGGTACGCAGTATTTT. Translating gives CASSFRGTALGTQYF.

This chain uses TRBV10-3 with TRBJ1-1; D not resolved. V lost 7 bases to trimming and J lost 1 base, with 10 bases between them. Germline CDR1 ENHRY, CDR2 SYGVKD. The CDR3 is 13 amino acids. The CDR3 DNA is TGTGCCATCAAGGTTTCAGGGAACACTGAAGCTTTCTTT. It translates to CAIKVSGNTEAFF.

This clonotype has just a few counts. The chain links TRBV2 to TRBJ1-5, with D unclear. The CDR3 is made up of 15 amino acids. The V end lost 0 bases, the J end lost 3 bases, and 9 bases lay between the germline ends. The germline V gene encodes CDR1 SNHLY and CDR2 FYNNEI. The CDR3 DNA follows: TGTGCCAGCAGTGAAGCATCAGAGGACAATCAGCCCCAGCATTTT. Its translation: CASSEASEDNQPQHF.

The V call is TRBV24-1, the J call TRBJ1-4; D possibly corresponds to TRBD1 (6 bases). V was pared by 2 bases and J by 8 bases, with 14 bases between. Germline CDR1 reads KGHDR; CDR2 reads SFDVKD. The CDR3 spans 15 residues. CDR3 sequence: CATSDSKEGGEKLFF. Written as DNA, the CDR3 is TGTGCCACCAGTGATTCAAAGGAGGGGGGCGAAAAACTGTTTTTT.

This clonotype was observed a single time. The chain is built from TRBV11-3 and TRBJ2-6, with a weak D call TRBD2 (5 bases). The germline V and J ends were trimmed by 0 bases and 0 bases, with 9 bases remaining between them. Germline loops: CDR1 SGHNT, CDR2 YENEEA. This CDR3 has 17 amino acids. In nucleotides, the CDR3 is TGTGCCAGCAGCTTAGATTACGGGGTCTCTGGGGCCAACGTCCTGACTTTC. Its translation is CASSLDYGVSGANVLTF.

This rearrangement joins TRBV15 to TRBJ2-1; 8 positions match TRBD2. Germline-derived CDR1 and CDR2 are LNHNV and YYDKDF (reference sequence). The CDR3 loop spans 14 amino acids. J lost 4 bases, V lost 8 bases, and 7 bases had no gene match. The DNA of the CDR3 is TGTGCCACCGCTCCCAGCGGGGGTTACAATGAGCAGTTCTTC. Translated: CATAPSGGYNEQFF.

The chain carries TRBV2 and TRBJ2-5, with 7 bases aligning to TRBD1. J was trimmed by 2 bases and V by 4 bases; bases with no gene match: 7. The length of the CDR3 is 15 residues. Germline values: CDR1 SNHLY, CDR2 FYNNEI. The CDR3 nucleotides are TGTGCCAGCAGTGTCCTTAGGGGGCTACAAGAGACCCAGTACTTC. It yields the protein CASSVLRGLQETQYF.

The chain has TRBV7-9 and TRBJ2-7; 8 bases align to TRBD2. The CDR3 has 13 residues. From germline, CDR1 is SEHNR and CDR2 FQNEAQ (reference sequence). V shed 3 bases and J 13 bases; nucleotides not matched to a gene: 11. CDR3 DNA sequence: TGTGCCAGCAGCTTTGTCGGGGAGACTAGCGCATACTTC. It encodes CASSFVGETSAYF.

The rearrangement links TRBV20-1 to TRBJ2-5; D gene ambiguous. V lost 6 bases, J lost 9 bases, and 14 bases lay in between. The length of the CDR3 is 11 residues. CDR1 is DFQATT, CDR2 SNEGSKA, per germline (reference sequence). CDR3 sequence reads: CSAPIATSQYF. The CDR3 nucleotides are TGCAGTGCCCCAATAGCAACGTCCCAGTACTTC.

In DNA form, the CDR3 reads TGCAGTGCTCAAGAAACGGGAGTAGTCACAGATACGCAGTATTTT. Its translation: CSAQETGVVTDTQYF. The J gene is TRBJ2-3, the V gene TRBV20-1; D possibly corresponds to TRBD2 (6 bases). CDR1 is DFQATT, CDR2 SNEGSKA, per germline (reference sequence). The CDR3 is 15 amino acids. Trimming took off 5 bases at V and 2 bases at J, with 17 bases between the two ends.

The chain carries TRBV18 and TRBJ2-6; D is unclear. CDR1 is KGHSH, CDR2 LQKENI, per germline. With 1 base removed from V and 0 bases from J, the gap between germline ends came to 4 bases. The CDR3 is made up of 15 amino acids. CDR3 bases: TGTGCCAGCTCACCACAGGACTCTGGGGCCAACGTCCTGACTTTC. Protein sequence: CASSPQDSGANVLTF.

This chain connects TRBV2 to TRBJ1-2, with 7 bases lining up with TRBD1. V lost 4 bases and J lost 2; bases outside the gene matches: 7. CDR1 is SNHLY, CDR2 FYNNEI, per germline. The CDR3 has 15 residues. CDR3 region: CASSGVRGHNYGYTF. In DNA form, the CDR3 reads TGTGCCAGCAGTGGCGTTAGGGGGCACAACTATGGCTACACCTTC.

V usage is TRBV4-1 and J usage is TRBJ2-3, with 7 bases that match TRBD2. Trimming at V came to 4 bases and at J to 2 bases, leaving 3 bases not matched to a gene. Germline CDR1 reads MGHRA; CDR2 reads YSYEKL. The CDR3 runs 14 residues. CDR3 DNA: TGCGCCAGCAGCCCGACTAGCACCACAGATACGCAGTATTTT. Translated: CASSPTSTTDTQYF.

V gene TRBV5-1 combines with J gene TRBJ1-6; TRBD1 agrees at 7 bases. From germline, CDR1 is SGHRS and CDR2 YFSETQ. V was clipped by 6 bases and J by 8 bases; unmatched bases: 11. This CDR3 has 15 residues. CDR3 sequence (DNA): TGCGCCAGCAAGGGACAGCCCCAGGGTGATTCACCCCTCCACTTT. This sequence encodes CASKGQPQGDSPLHF.

The gene calls are TRBV11-3 and TRBJ1-5; 7 nucleotides align to TRBD1. CDR3 length equals 16 residues. V lost 5 bases to trimming and J lost 2 bases; unmatched junction nucleotides: 9. CDR1 is SGHNT, CDR2 YENEEA, per germline. Written as DNA, the CDR3 is TGTGCCAGCAGCCCCGGGGGGGGGACAGGCAATCAGCCCCAGCATTTT. Residues: CASSPGGGTGNQPQHF.

The chain combines TRBV20-1 with TRBJ1-1; 7 bases are a match to TRBD1. CDR1 is DFQATT and CDR2 is SNEGSKA in the germline V gene (reference sequence). Trimming removed 6 bases from V and 1 base from J; junction bases left unmatched: 8. The CDR3 totals 14 residues. CDR3 region: CSATRGPGNTEAFF. CDR3 DNA sequence: TGCAGTGCGACTAGGGGGCCTGGGAACACTGAAGCTTTCTTT.